The clone carrying this T cell receptor (beta chain) appeared a few times. V was pared by 4 bases and J by 2 bases, with 6 bases of the junction left unmatched. The CDR3 sequence is 16 residues long. Per the germline V gene, CDR1 is SGHVS and CDR2 is FNYEAQ. This sample is part of a study of cytomegalovirus exposure and HLA in healthy donors. Study as a whole: In terms of ancestry, the Caucasian-associated cluster contained roughly 81% of the approximately 420 genotyped donors.

In the PCR, 60 Vbeta and 13 Jbeta primers were used. Using immunoSEQ multiplex PCR, the repertoire was profiled, and TCRdb retains in-frame clones only, with some absent. This sample carries more than 100,000 clones, approximately 10% of them seen once, and the ten largest clones take 6% to 7.5%. Input material: PBMCs. This receptor was identified in a woman in her thirties or forties in good health and CMV-seropositive. The rearrangement links TRBV7-6 to TRBJ2-7; 12 nucleotides line up with TRBD2. CDR3: CASSSTSGGLPYEQYF. CDR3 coding DNA: TGTGCCAGCAGCTCAACTAGCGGGGGGTTACCCTACGAGCAGTACTTC.